This entry lists 26 T cell receptor beta chains sequenced from one sample in a study of regulatory T cells in long-lasting Graves disease. Time point given: persistent/refractory GD, antithyroid drugs over 5 years with positive TRAb. Researchers made the TCR library from RNA that was extracted from PBMCs. Libraries of TCR beta came from iRepertoire HTBI primers plus Arm-PCR of CDR3 regions. TCRdb reprocessed the multiplex PCR reads via MiXCR and lists one record per CDR3 protein. The table includes 500,000 to 800,000 distinct CDR3 sequences, about 32% detected once. The material sequenced was peripheral blood mononuclear cells (PBMCs), taken when the disease was refractory, from a patient treated with antithyroid drugs. These receptors originate from a female donor with Graves disease.

This clonotype was counted at least ten times. V is TRBV12-3 or TRBV12-4 and J is TRBJ1-1, with D unresolved. V lost 5 bases and J lost 1, with 14 bases in between. This CDR3 comprises 15 residues. The CDR3 here is CASSLLMTENTEAFF. CDR3 nucleotides: TGTGCCAGCAGTCTGCTCATGACCGAGAACACTGAAGCTTTCTTT.

This clonotype has just a few counts. J is TRBJ1-2 and V is TRBV30; no clear D gene. The germline CDR1 and CDR2 sequences are GTSNPN and SVGIG (reference sequence). This CDR3 region has 12 residues. Trimming cost V 2 bases and J 7 bases, with 11 bases left between them. CDR3 nucleotides: TGTGCCTGGAGTTTGGGTAGCGGTGGCTACACCTTC. Amino acids: CAWSLGSGGYTF. The whole variable domain, remainder taken from reference TRBV30 and TRBJ1-2, is SQTIHQWPATLVQPVGSPLSLECTVEGTSNPNLYWYRQAAGRGLQLLFYSVGIGQISSEVPQNLSASRPQDRQFILSSKKLLLSDSGFYLCAWSLGSGGYTFGSGTRLTVV.

This clonotype was seen repeatedly, ten times or more. The chain joins TRBV12-3 or TRBV12-4 to TRBJ2-5, with 9 bases aligning to TRBD2. Germline trimming cut 3 bases from V and 1 base from J; bases unmatched to any gene: 6. This CDR3 region has 16 residues. CDR3 sequence reads: CASSFRLAGTQETQYF. DNA of the CDR3: TGTGCCAGCAGTTTTCGGCTAGCGGGAACCCAAGAGACCCAGTACTTC.

The gene calls are TRBV29-1 and TRBJ2-7, with TRBD2 matching 14 bases. The CDR3 has 16 residues. The J segment lost 7 bases and the V segment lost 3 bases, leaving 11 bases of the junction unmatched. Germline CDR1 and CDR2: SQVTM and ANQGSEA. The CDR3 region is CSVETGLAGATGEQYF. The CDR3 DNA reads TGCAGCGTTGAGACGGGACTAGCGGGAGCGACGGGGGAGCAGTACTTC.

Comments on this clonotype: One end of the junction does not line up with germline, which may come from a read error. The J gene is TRBJ2-2, the V gene TRBV6-1; 9 positions agree with TRBD1. The germline V gene encodes CDR1 MNHNS and CDR2 SASEGT. The CDR3 has 15 residues. CDR3 DNA: TGTGCCAGCAGAAACCCGGGACAGGGAACCGGGGAGCTGCTTTTT. It specifies CASRNPGQGTGELLF.

The chain couples TRBV6-1 to TRBJ2-7; 11 nucleotides agree with TRBD2. After removal of 5 bases from V and 0 bases from J, the junction contained 3 bases not matched to a gene. CDR1 and CDR2 from the germline V gene are MNHNS and SASEGT. The CDR3 totals 15 residues. The CDR3 here is CASSLSGRASYEQYF. CDR3 coding DNA: TGTGCCAGCAGTCTTAGCGGGAGGGCCTCCTACGAGCAGTACTTC.

The J gene is TRBJ1-2, the V gene TRBV6-2 or TRBV6-3, with a possible D match to TRBD1 (6 bases). CDR3 length: 11 residues. Germline V gene lookup returns CDR1 MNHEY and CDR2 SVGEGT. Trimming left V 11 bases short and J 8 bases short, with 15 bases between. CDR3 loop: CAVTGNGGYTF. The CDR3 nucleotides are TGTGCCGTTACAGGGAACGGGGGCTACACCTTC.

V usage is TRBV13 and J usage is TRBJ2-2, with TRBD2 matching over 7 bases. The CDR3 has 18 amino acids. Germline-derived CDR1 and CDR2 are PRHDT and FYEKMQ (reference sequence). With V trimmed by 5 bases and J by 0 bases, 12 bases remained unmatched. The CDR3 loop is CASSTGIAGTTNTGELFF. In DNA, the CDR3 is TGTGCCAGCAGCACAGGTATAGCGGGCACTACGAACACCGGGGAGCTGTTTTTT.

This chain uses TRBV12-5 with TRBJ2-7, with TRBD1 identical over 9 bases. This CDR3 has 15 residues. The trim removed 6 bases at V and 3 bases at J, leaving 9 bases unmatched. Germline V gene data show CDR1 as LGHNT and CDR2 as FRNRAP. Here the CDR3 DNA reads TGTGCTAGTGGCCCAGGCACAGGGGGCCTCTACGAGCAGTACTTC. It yields the protein CASGPGTGGLYEQYF.

The rearrangement joins TRBV3-1 to TRBJ1-5; the match to TRBD1 covers 8 bases. V lost 3 bases to trimming and J lost 7 bases; unmatched junction nucleotides: 11. Per the germline V gene, CDR1 is LGHDT and CDR2 is YNNKEL (reference sequence). This CDR3 contains 16 residues. The CDR3 protein is CASSQYPRGRGQPQHF. The DNA of the CDR3 is TGTGCCAGCAGCCAGTATCCCAGGGGGCGAGGGCAGCCCCAGCATTTT.

The chain carries TRBV6-2 or TRBV6-3 and TRBJ1-2; D is ambiguous. V was shortened by 0 bases and J by 4 bases, with 6 bases between the two germline ends. CDR1 and CDR2 from the germline V gene are MNHEY and SVGEGT. The CDR3 length is 13 residues. The CDR3 here is CASSYSGSYGYTF. The CDR3 nucleotides read TGTGCCAGCAGTTACTCGGGCTCCTATGGCTACACCTTC.

Only a few counts were recorded for this clonotype. The V gene is TRBV30, the J gene TRBJ2-7; the match to TRBD1 covers 8 bases. Trimming cost V 3 bases and J 5 bases; bases outside gene matches: 3. The CDR3 covers 12 residues. Germline loops: CDR1 GTSNPN, CDR2 SVGIG (reference sequence). This chain's CDR3 is CAWRRQGNEQYF. The DNA for the CDR3 is TGTGCCTGGAGAAGACAGGGGAACGAGCAGTACTTC.

This clonotype appeared a few times. CDR3 loop: CASSRQGYSYEQYF. CDR3 bases: TGTGCCAGCAGCCGACAGGGTTACTCCTACGAGCAGTACTTC. The chain joins TRBV11-2 to TRBJ2-7; 7 bases are shared with TRBD1. The CDR3 consists of 14 residues. Germline loops: CDR1 SGHAT, CDR2 FQNNGV. V shed 5 bases, J shed 0 bases, and the junction held 4 bases outside the gene matches.

The chain uses TRBV28 and TRBJ2-7; 7 nucleotides agree with TRBD2. The length of the CDR3 is 16 residues. Germline V gene lookup returns CDR1 MDHEN and CDR2 SYDVKM. V shed 5 bases, J shed 6 bases, and the junction held 16 bases outside the gene matches. Written as DNA, the CDR3 is TGTGCCAGCAGTCTGCAAGGGGTAGCGGGCCTCTTCGAGCAGTACTTC. It translates to CASSLQGVAGLFEQYF.

This clonotype has a count of ten or more. V gene TRBV27 combines with J gene TRBJ1-1, with TRBD1 matching over 8 bases. The junction had 17 bases not matched to a gene; V was cut back by 5 bases and J by 6 bases. Germline CDR1 reads MNHEY; CDR2 reads SMNVEV (reference sequence). The CDR3 covers 17 residues. Written as DNA, the CDR3 is TGTGCCAGCAGTACTCGGACAGGGTCCAAGTTTGGCGCTGAAGCTTTCTTT. Translation gives CASSTRTGSKFGAEAFF.

This clonotype was found a few times. The V call is TRBV6-1, the J call TRBJ1-5; the D gene is possibly TRBD1 (5 bases). The CDR3 is 14 amino acids. Germline V gives CDR1 MNHNS, CDR2 SASEGT. V gave up 10 bases and J gave up 13 bases, with 26 bases separating them. The CDR3 bases are TGTGCCACTATACGGGCCGGGGACTTAGCGTCTCAGCATTTT. Protein product: CATIRAGDLASQHF.

This clonotype was seen only a few times. V is TRBV3-1 and J is TRBJ1-2; D ambiguous. Between the trimmed V and J ends, which lost 1 base and 6 bases, there was a span of 9 bases. The CDR3 runs to 13 residues. Looked up from germline, CDR1 is LGHDT and CDR2 is YNNKEL (reference sequence). CDR3 region: CASSQGGIHGYTF. The CDR3 DNA reads TGTGCCAGCAGCCAAGGCGGGATCCATGGCTACACCTTC.

This clonotype has only a few counts. This chain uses TRBV7-3 with TRBJ2-5; TRBD2 matches 13 bases. The DNA end is a closer match to TRBJ2-1, so the J assignment may be wrong. Germline V gives CDR1 SGHTA, CDR2 FQGTGA. CDR3 length: 15 residues. The DNA for the CDR3 is TGTGCCAGCAGCTCCGGACTAGCGGGAGCGGGTGAGCAGTTCTTC. It codes for CASSSGLAGAGEQFF.

This clonotype has a handful of counts. The chain links TRBV5-1 to TRBJ2-7; unclear D gene. This CDR3 is 19 amino acids long. The ends were cut back, 0 bases at V and 0 bases at J, with 22 bases in the middle. CDR1 is SGHRS and CDR2 is YFSETQ in the germline V gene. The CDR3 sequence: CASSLVGFLLTRSSYEQYF. The CDR3 DNA follows: TGCGCCAGCAGCTTGGTGGGTTTCCTTCTTACGAGGAGCTCCTACGAGCAGTACTTC.

This clonotype appeared a few times. V and J are TRBV30 and TRBJ1-2, with D possibly being TRBD1 (6 bases). The V end lost 0 bases, the J end lost 4 bases, and 6 bases lay between the germline ends. This CDR3 has 12 amino acids. Germline V gives CDR1 GTSNPN, CDR2 SVGIG (reference sequence). CDR3 sequence (DNA): TGTGCCTGGAGTGTACAGGGCTATGGCTACACCTTC. Its translation is CAWSVQGYGYTF.

This clonotype was picked up many times. This rearrangement joins TRBV6-5 to TRBJ1-2; tentative D call: TRBD1 (5 bases). Trimming shortened V by 1 base and J by 6 bases, and 15 bases separated the two germline ends. CDR1 is MNHEY, CDR2 SVGAGI, per germline. This CDR3 comprises 15 residues. The CDR3 region has the DNA TGTGCCAGCAGTTACTTCCTCGGGCCAGGGAATGGCTACACCTTC. Translating it yields CASSYFLGPGNGYTF.

This clonotype was recorded a few times. The chain couples TRBV2 to TRBJ2-5, with 8 positions matching TRBD2. Germline assignment: CDR1 SNHLY and CDR2 FYNNEI. After removal of 8 bases from V and 7 bases from J, the junction contained 9 bases not matched to a gene. The CDR3 loop spans 13 amino acids. The DNA of the CDR3 is TGTGCCAGCGGCCTTCTAGCGGGTGGGACCCAGTACTTC. This codes for CASGLLAGGTQYF.

The genes are TRBV12-3 or TRBV12-4 and TRBJ1-3; no clear D gene. The CDR3 extends over 11 amino acids. V dropped 11 bases and J dropped 6 bases, with 11 bases sitting between them. This CDR3 reads CASSGANTIYF. The CDR3, as DNA: TGTGCCTCCTCCGGAGCAAACACCATATATTTT.

J is TRBJ2-7 and V is TRBV11-2; 13 bases are shared with TRBD2. Germline assignment: CDR1 SGHAT and CDR2 FQNNGV. The CDR3 loop spans 14 amino acids. V lost 6 bases to trimming and J lost 6 bases; unmatched junction nucleotides: 5. CDR3 region: CASSQRTSGGEQYF. For the CDR3, the DNA is TGTGCCAGCAGTCAACGGACTAGCGGGGGCGAGCAGTACTTC.

This clonotype occurred a few times. The rearrangement uses TRBV6-4 and TRBJ2-5; TRBD2 agrees at 10 bases. Germline loops: CDR1 MRHNA, CDR2 SNTAGT. After removal of 3 bases from V and 2 bases from J, the junction contained 18 bases not matched to a gene. This CDR3 comprises 20 residues. In DNA, the CDR3 is TGTGCCAGCAGTGAACGGGTGGGCAGGGCCCTAGCGGGAGTACAAGAGACCCAGTACTTC. Translating it yields CASSERVGRALAGVQETQYF.

This clonotype was observed a few times. The V and J genes are TRBV30 and TRBJ1-3; D not resolved. The germline V and J ends were trimmed by 4 bases and 5 bases, with 6 bases remaining between them. CDR1 is GTSNPN, CDR2 SVGIG, per germline (reference sequence). CDR3 size: 11 residues. This CDR3 is CAWTGRNTIYF. CDR3 in DNA: TGTGCCTGGACAGGAAGAAACACCATATATTTT.